One and the same sample provided the 8 T cell receptor beta chains below, sequenced in a study of blood T cell repertoires in COVID-19. TCRdb keeps only in-frame clones here, not all; method: immunoSEQ multiplex PCR. The table records about 280,000 clones, 90% of them present only once. The sequenced sample was PBMCs or T cells enriched from blood (not recorded which). Receptors originate from a young woman with acute COVID-19.

The chain joins TRBV10-1 to TRBJ2-7, with D perhaps matching TRBD2 (6 bases). The V end was cut by 2 bases, the J end by 6 bases, with 14 bases between. CDR1 WNHNN and CDR2 SYGVQD come from the germline V gene (reference sequence). The CDR3 is 14 residues long. CDR3 nucleotides: TGCGCCAGCAGTGAGCCGGGGGAGGAAAGCGAGCAGTACTTC. Residues: CASSEPGEESEQYF.

J is TRBJ2-1 and V is TRBV20-1, with 12 bases that match TRBD2. Germline V gene sequence: CDR1 DFQATT, CDR2 SNEGSKA (reference sequence). This CDR3 spans 15 amino acids. J was trimmed by 8 bases and V by 3 bases; bases with no gene match: 8. DNA for the CDR3: TGCAGTGCTAGTCTAGCGGGAGGGCTAGGAGATGAGCAGTTCTTC. Protein product: CSASLAGGLGDEQFF.

The V gene is TRBV29-1, the J gene TRBJ2-2; 8 bases map to TRBD2. Germline V gives CDR1 SQVTM, CDR2 ANQGSEA. This CDR3 has 15 residues. Germline trimming cut 0 bases from V and 6 bases from J; bases unmatched to any gene: 6. CDR3 in amino acids: CSVEDGRALPGELFF. CDR3 in DNA: TGCAGCGTTGAAGACGGGAGGGCCCTCCCCGGGGAGCTGTTTTTT.

The chain is built from TRBV9 and TRBJ2-3, with 7 bases identical to TRBD1. The germline CDR1 and CDR2 sequences are SGDLS and YYNGEE. V shed 4 bases and J 2 bases; nucleotides not matched to a gene: 19. The CDR3 consists of 19 residues. The CDR3 nucleotides read TGTGCCAGCAGCCTCCGGGACAGAGCTCCGGGAACGAACACAGATACGCAGTATTTT. The encoded protein is CASSLRDRAPGTNTDTQYF. The full variable domain, rest sourced from reference TRBV9 and TRBJ2-3, is DSGVTQTPKHLITATGQRVTLRCSPRSGDLSVYWYQQSLDQGLQFLIQYYNGEERAKGNILERFSAQQFPDLHSELNLSSLELGDSALYFCASSLRDRAPGTNTDTQYFGPGTRLTVL.

The chain carries TRBV24-1 and TRBJ2-2, with D unresolved. CDR3 size: 15 residues. Germline CDR1 and CDR2: KGHDR and SFDVKD. The germline V and J ends were trimmed by 7 bases and 7 bases, with 18 bases remaining between them. For the CDR3, the DNA is TGTGCCACCAGCCCCGGAACCCTAGTTAGCGGGGAGCTGTTTTTT. Its translation: CATSPGTLVSGELFF.

The chain uses TRBV24-1 and TRBJ2-5; 8 nucleotides match TRBD2. This CDR3 contains 16 residues. Germline V gene sequence: CDR1 KGHDR, CDR2 SFDVKD. Unmatched junction bases numbered 4, after V lost 0 bases and J lost 2 bases. Here the CDR3 DNA reads TGTGCCACCAGTGATTTGACAGGACTAGCACAAGAGACCCAGTACTTC. Encoded protein: CATSDLTGLAQETQYF.

The chain links TRBV9 to TRBJ2-3; 7 bases match TRBD2. This CDR3 has 15 amino acids. Germline-derived CDR1 and CDR2 are SGDLS and YYNGEE. V shed 7 bases and J 7 bases; nucleotides not matched to a gene: 15. The DNA of the CDR3 is TGTGCCAGCTCCCCTAGCGGCCAGCGATTTTATACGCAGTATTTT. This encodes CASSPSGQRFYTQYF.

The chain combines TRBV27 with TRBJ1-2, with TRBD1 matching over 7 bases. The CDR3 contains 15 residues. Germline V gene sequence: CDR1 MNHEY, CDR2 SMNVEV (reference sequence). J gave up 2 bases and V 6 bases, and 9 bases lay outside the gene matches. The CDR3 sequence: CASRALTGPNYGYTF. The CDR3 bases are TGTGCCAGCAGAGCTTTGACAGGGCCCAACTATGGCTACACCTTC.